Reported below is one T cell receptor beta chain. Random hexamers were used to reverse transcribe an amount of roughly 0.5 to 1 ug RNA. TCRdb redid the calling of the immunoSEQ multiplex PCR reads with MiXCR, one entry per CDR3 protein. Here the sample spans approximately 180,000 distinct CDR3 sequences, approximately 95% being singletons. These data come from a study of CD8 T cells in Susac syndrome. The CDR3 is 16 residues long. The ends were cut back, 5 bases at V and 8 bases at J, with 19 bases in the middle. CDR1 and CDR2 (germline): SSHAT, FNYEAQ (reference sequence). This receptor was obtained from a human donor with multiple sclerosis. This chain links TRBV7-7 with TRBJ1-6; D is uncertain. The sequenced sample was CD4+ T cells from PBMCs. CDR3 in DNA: TGTGCCAGCAGCCTCCCTAATGTTAAGCCAGATTCACCCCTCCACTTT. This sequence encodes CASSLPNVKPDSPLHF.